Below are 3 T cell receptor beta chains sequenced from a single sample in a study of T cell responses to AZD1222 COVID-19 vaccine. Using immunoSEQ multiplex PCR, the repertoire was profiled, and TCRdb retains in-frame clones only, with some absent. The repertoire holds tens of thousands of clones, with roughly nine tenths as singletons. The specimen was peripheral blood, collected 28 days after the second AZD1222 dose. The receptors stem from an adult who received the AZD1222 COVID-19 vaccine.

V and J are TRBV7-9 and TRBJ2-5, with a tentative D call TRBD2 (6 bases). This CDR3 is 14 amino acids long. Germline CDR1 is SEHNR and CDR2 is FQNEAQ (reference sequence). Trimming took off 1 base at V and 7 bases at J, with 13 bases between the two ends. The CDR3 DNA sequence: TGTGCCAGCAGCTTAGGCGGGGTGACGACGACCCAGTACTTC. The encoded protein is CASSLGGVTTTQYF. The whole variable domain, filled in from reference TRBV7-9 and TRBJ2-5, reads DTGVSQNPRHKITKRGQNVTFRCDPISEHNRLYWYRQTLGQGPEFLTYFQNEAQLEKSRLLSDRFSAERPKGSFSTLEIQRTEQGDSAMYLCASSLGGVTTTQYFGPGTRLLVL.

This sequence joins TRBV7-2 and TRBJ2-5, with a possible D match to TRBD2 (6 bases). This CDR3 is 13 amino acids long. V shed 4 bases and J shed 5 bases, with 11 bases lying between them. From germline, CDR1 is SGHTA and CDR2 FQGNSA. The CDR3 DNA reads TGTGCCAGCAGCTCTCTAGCGTTGGAGACCCAGTACTTC. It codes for CASSSLALETQYF.

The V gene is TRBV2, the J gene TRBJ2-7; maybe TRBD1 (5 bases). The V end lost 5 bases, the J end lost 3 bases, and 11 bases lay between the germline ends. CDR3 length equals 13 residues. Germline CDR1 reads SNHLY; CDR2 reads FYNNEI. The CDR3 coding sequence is TGTGCCAGCAGTTCTGGGCAGGGCTACGAGCAGTACGTC. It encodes CASSSGQGYEQYV.